What follows are 9 T cell receptor beta chains derived from one specimen sequenced in a study of identical twins. TCRdb reprocessed the 5' RACE reads via MiXCR and lists one record per CDR3 protein. Of around 250,000 distinct CDR3 sequences in the sample, about 8.9% were seen once. This same sample was also part of a study on yellow fever vaccine responses in identical twins.

The sample consisted of CD8+ T cells sorted from blood. The receptor set was obtained from a woman between 18 and 29 years old in good health.

This clonotype was observed at least ten times. V and J are TRBV5-1 and TRBJ2-1, with 7 bases fitting TRBD1. The CDR3 extends over 18 amino acids. J gave up 6 bases and V 0 bases, and 15 bases lay outside the gene matches. Germline V lookup: CDR1 SGHRS, CDR2 YFSETQ. As DNA, the CDR3 is TGCGCCAGCAGCTTGGCCTCTCTTCCCGGGACAGCTAGCAATGAGCAGTTCTTC. This translates into CASSLASLPGTASNEQFF.

This clonotype occurred a few times. The genes are TRBV7-9 and TRBJ1-1, with a weak D call TRBD1 (5 bases). In germline, CDR1 is SEHNR, CDR2 FQNEAQ (reference sequence). The CDR3 consists of 13 residues. Trimming removed 3 bases from V and 5 bases from J, with 10 bases in between. For the CDR3, the DNA is TGTGCCAGCAGCTTGCAGGGCGTAACTGAAGCTTTCTTT. The encoded protein is CASSLQGVTEAFF.

The J gene is TRBJ2-2, the V gene TRBV7-9; D is possibly TRBD2 (5 bases). This CDR3 is built from 14 residues. CDR1 and CDR2 (germline): SEHNR, FQNEAQ (reference sequence). The V end was cut by 3 bases, the J end by 4 bases, with 9 bases between. This CDR3 reads CASSFWGATGELFF. For the CDR3, the DNA is TGTGCCAGCAGCTTTTGGGGAGCCACCGGGGAGCTGTTTTTT.

This clonotype was recorded a few times. The chain employs TRBV3-1 and TRBJ2-7; unclear D gene. This CDR3 contains 14 residues. Germline assignment: CDR1 LGHDT and CDR2 YNNKEL (reference sequence). Trimming shortened V by 0 bases and J by 4 bases, and 10 bases separated the two germline ends. The DNA of the CDR3 is TGTGCCAGCAGCCAAGATCTAAAATTATACGAGCAGTACTTC. Its translation: CASSQDLKLYEQYF.

V gene TRBV15 combines with J gene TRBJ2-3; D ambiguous. The CDR3 covers 12 residues. Looked up from germline, CDR1 is LNHNV and CDR2 is YYDKDF (reference sequence). V gave up 3 bases and J gave up 1 base, with 2 bases separating them. The CDR3 DNA follows: TGTGCCACCAGCAGGGGCACAGATACGCAGTATTTT. It yields the protein CATSRGTDTQYF. Complete variable domain (other parts from reference TRBV15 and TRBJ2-3): DAMVIQNPRYQVTQFGKPVTLSCSQTLNHNVMYWYQQKSSQAPKLLFHYYDKDFNNEADTPDNFQSRRPNTSFCFLDIRSPGLGDTAMYLCATSRGTDTQYFGPGTRLTVL.

This clonotype turned up a few times. It may be a read error: a sequence one base away is much more abundant. The chain links TRBV5-5 to TRBJ2-7, with D perhaps TRBD2 (6 bases). The CDR3 is 14 amino acids. CDR1 SGHKS and CDR2 YYEKEE come from the germline V gene (reference sequence). Trimming stripped 4 bases from V and 2 bases from J, with 13 bases between. The CDR3 DNA reads as TGTGCCAGCAGCCCTGCAGCGGGCGCCTACGAGCAGTACTTC. Protein sequence: CASSPAAGAYEQYF. Supplemented by reference TRBV5-5 and TRBJ2-7, the full variable domain reads DAGVTQSPTHLIKTRGQQVTLRCSPISGHKSVSWYQQVLGQGPQFIFQYYEKEERGRGNFPDRFSARQFPNYSSELNVNALLLGDSALYLCASSPAAGAYEQYFGPGTRLTVT.

This clonotype was detected a few times. V is TRBV7-3 and J is TRBJ2-1; TRBD2 is a possible D gene (7 bases). V gave up 6 bases and J gave up 5 bases, with 17 bases separating them. In germline, CDR1 is SGHTA, CDR2 FQGTGA. The CDR3 spans 15 residues. CDR3 coding DNA: TGTGCCAGCAGAGAAGAGGGGGGGCCCCACAATGAGCAGTTCTTC. Protein: CASREEGGPHNEQFF.

The rearrangement joins TRBV5-6 to TRBJ2-1, with a possible D match to TRBD2 (5 bases). The germline gives CDR1 SGHDT, CDR2 YYEEEE. The CDR3 is 15 residues long. V was trimmed by 0 bases and J by 4 bases, leaving 11 bases between them. Here the CDR3 DNA reads TGTGCCAGCAGCTTGGAACTAGACCCGTACAATGAGCAGTTCTTC. It translates to CASSLELDPYNEQFF.

The chain joins TRBV12-5 to TRBJ1-1; D is uncertain. With 2 bases removed from V and 0 bases from J, the gap between germline ends came to 7 bases. This CDR3 region has 14 residues. Germline CDR1 is LGHNT and CDR2 is FRNRAP. The CDR3 region is CASGLWAMNTEAFF. Here the CDR3 DNA reads TGTGCTAGTGGTTTGTGGGCCATGAACACTGAAGCTTTCTTT.